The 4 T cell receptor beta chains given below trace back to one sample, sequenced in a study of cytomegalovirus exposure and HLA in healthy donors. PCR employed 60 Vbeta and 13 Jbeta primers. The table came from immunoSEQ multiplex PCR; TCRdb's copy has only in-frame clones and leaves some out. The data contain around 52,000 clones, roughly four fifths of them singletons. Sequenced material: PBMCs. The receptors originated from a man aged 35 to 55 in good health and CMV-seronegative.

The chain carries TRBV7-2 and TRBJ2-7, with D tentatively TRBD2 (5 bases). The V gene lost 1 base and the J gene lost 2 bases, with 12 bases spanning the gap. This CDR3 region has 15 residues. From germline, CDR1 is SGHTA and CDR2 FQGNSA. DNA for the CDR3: TGTGCCAGCAGCTTAGAGTCGGGGAGCACCTACGAGCAGTACGTC. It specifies CASSLESGSTYEQYV.

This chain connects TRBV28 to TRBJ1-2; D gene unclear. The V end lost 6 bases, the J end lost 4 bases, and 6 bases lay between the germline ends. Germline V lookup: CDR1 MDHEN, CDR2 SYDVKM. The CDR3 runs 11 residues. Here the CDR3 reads CASSPLYGYTF. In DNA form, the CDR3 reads TGTGCCAGCAGCCCCCTCTATGGCTACACCTTC.

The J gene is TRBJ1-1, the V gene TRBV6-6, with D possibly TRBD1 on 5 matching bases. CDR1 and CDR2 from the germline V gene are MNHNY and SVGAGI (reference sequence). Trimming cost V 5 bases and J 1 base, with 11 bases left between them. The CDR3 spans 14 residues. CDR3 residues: CASSPRGENTEAFF. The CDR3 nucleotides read TGTGCCAGCAGTCCCCGGGGGGAGAACACTGAAGCTTTCTTT.

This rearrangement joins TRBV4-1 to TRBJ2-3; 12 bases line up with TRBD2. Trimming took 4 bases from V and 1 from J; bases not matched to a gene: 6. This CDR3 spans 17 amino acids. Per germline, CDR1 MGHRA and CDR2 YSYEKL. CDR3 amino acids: CASSPRTSGVRTDTQYF. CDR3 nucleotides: TGCGCCAGCAGCCCCCGGACTAGCGGGGTTCGCACAGATACGCAGTATTTT.